This TCR beta chain derives from a study of T cells in Graves' hyperthyroidism and ophthalmopathy. The TCR beta CDR3 regions underwent amplification using RNA transcripts as the source. HTBI primers were used for first-round RT-PCR of the TCR CDR3. TCRdb redid the calling of the multiplex PCR reads with MiXCR, one entry per CDR3 protein. The table records a few hundred thousand distinct CDR3 sequences, around 16% of them present only once. CDR1 and CDR2 from the germline V gene are MNHNS and SASEGT. This CDR3 contains 13 residues. V lost 6 bases, J lost 3 bases, and 11 bases lay in between. This clonotype was detected a few times.

Sequencing was carried out using blood. The TCR was taken from a woman in her twenties or thirties with Graves' ophthalmopathy. The chain employs TRBV6-1 and TRBJ1-2; no clear D. This chain's CDR3 is CASSPQDYYGYTF. The CDR3 DNA is TGTGCCAGCAGCCCCCAGGACTACTATGGCTACACCTTC.